This TCR beta chain was captured by sequencing in a study of identical twins. Findings of the study overall: A lower insertion count was a feature of abundant cord blood beta clonotypes, with no such feature in memory repertoires.

As to this clonotype: Its antigen is undetermined.

With template switching, a universal primer site was added, and the cDNA carried unique molecular identifiers. Each CDR3 protein is one row after TCRdb ran MiXCR on the 5' RACE reads. The table records approximately 530,000 distinct CDR3 sequences, approximately 20% of them present only once. Trimming removed 6 bases from V and 5 bases from J; junction bases left unmatched: 9. The CDR3 totals 14 residues. From germline, CDR1 is DFQATT and CDR2 SNEGSKA (reference sequence). The same data also contributed to another study, on yellow fever vaccine responses in identical twins.

This TCR was sampled from a woman under 30 in good health. The V and J genes are TRBV20-1 and TRBJ2-3, with 9 bases fitting TRBD2. The sequencing input was CD4+ T cells sorted from blood. The CDR3 is CSATLAGVEDTQYF. As DNA, the CDR3 is TGCAGTGCAACCTTAGCGGGAGTGGAAGATACGCAGTATTTT.